What follows are 24 T cell receptor beta chains derived from one specimen sequenced in a study of blood T cells in healthy people across ages. Next came a second PCR, run for about 7 to 12 cycles, which used a sample-barcoded 5' primer along with a J-beta primer mix. MiXCR, applied by TCRdb to the 5' RACE reads, yields one record per CDR3 protein. The data contain just under 900,000 distinct CDR3 sequences, under 30% of them singletons. The sample comprised blood. These receptors were taken from an elderly woman in good health.

In its sample, this clonotype was seen once. At one end the junction does not follow the germline gene, possibly because of a read error. This chain connects TRBV5-1 to TRBJ1-2, with D perhaps TRBD1 (5 bases). Germline loops: CDR1 SGHRS, CDR2 YFSETQ. The CDR3 has 15 residues. CDR3 in amino acids: CASSLAGGANCGYTF. The CDR3 DNA reads as TGCGCCAGCAGCTTGGCTGGTGGGGCAAACTGTGGCTACACCTTC.

The genes are TRBV11-3 and TRBJ2-5; a weak D match, TRBD1 (6 bases). The germline gives CDR1 SGHNT, CDR2 YENEEA. CDR3 size: 14 residues. The V end was cut by 5 bases, the J end by 3 bases, with 13 bases between. The DNA for the CDR3 is TGTGCCAGCAGCAAGGACAGTGTAAAAGAGACCCAGTACTTC. This gives the protein CASSKDSVKETQYF.

CDR3 amino acids: CASSDVSRGDTDTQYF. CDR3 DNA: TGCGCCAGCAGTGATGTTAGCAGGGGAGACACAGATACGCAGTATTTT. The chain combines TRBV10-1 with TRBJ2-3, with a tentative D call TRBD1 (6 bases). Germline loops: CDR1 WNHNN, CDR2 SYGVQD (reference sequence). The CDR3 totals 16 residues. The ends were cut back, 3 bases at V and 2 bases at J, with 15 bases in the middle.

V usage is TRBV5-8 and J usage is TRBJ2-1; maybe TRBD1 (5 bases). Germline loops: CDR1 SGHTS, CDR2 YDEGEE. The CDR3 has 15 residues. The V end was cut by 1 base, the J end by 8 bases, with 16 bases between. CDR3 DNA sequence: TGTGCCAGCAGCTTGTTGTCAGGCAGGGTGGATGAGCAGTTCTTC. Encoded protein: CASSLLSGRVDEQFF.

At least ten counts were recorded for this clonotype. The chain employs TRBV7-9 and TRBJ2-1; 12 nucleotides align to TRBD2. CDR3 length: 18 residues. With V trimmed by 5 bases and J by 2 bases, 10 bases remained unmatched. From germline, CDR1 is SEHNR and CDR2 FQNEAQ (reference sequence). The CDR3 region is CASSPTSGGIGAYNEQFF. The CDR3 DNA follows: TGTGCCAGCAGCCCGACTAGCGGGGGAATAGGCGCCTACAATGAGCAGTTCTTC.

The sample holds many counts of this clonotype. The DNA for the CDR3 is TGTGCCAGCAGCAAAGGGGTTTCTCCAGGACAGGGGGGTGTCAAGGGCATTCAGTACTTC. Its translation: CASSKGVSPGQGGVKGIQYF. V gene TRBV21-1 combines with J gene TRBJ2-4; the table's D call, TRBD1, has no DNA check behind it. TRBV21-1 is given as a pseudogene. This CDR3 spans 20 amino acids.

There are many counts of this clonotype. The chain couples TRBV5-4 to TRBJ2-3, with D perhaps matching TRBD1 (5 bases). Germline CDR1 SGHNT, CDR2 YYREEE (reference sequence). V dropped 1 base and J dropped 4 bases, with 10 bases sitting between them. The CDR3 contains 14 residues. The CDR3 sequence: CASSLRGGADTQYF. The CDR3 coding sequence is TGTGCCAGCAGCTTGAGGGGCGGCGCAGATACGCAGTATTTT.

This clonotype has just a few counts. A read error may explain this, as a much larger clone is one base away. V and J are TRBV6-2 or TRBV6-3 and TRBJ2-1; D remains ambiguous. There are 15 residues in the CDR3. The germline CDR1 and CDR2 sequences are MNHEY and SVGEGT. DNA for the CDR3: TGTGCCAGCATCTTGGAGAATCAGGCCTACAATGAGCGGTTCTTC. Its protein is CASILENQAYNERFF.

This clonotype came up many times. This rearrangement joins TRBV4-3 to TRBJ1-6, with 8 bases matching TRBD1. The J segment lost 9 bases and the V segment lost 1 base, leaving 5 bases of the junction unmatched. Germline CDR1 is LGHNA and CDR2 is YSLEER. The CDR3 is 15 residues long. The DNA for the CDR3 is TGCGCCAGCAGCCAAGTTGAGACAGGGGCTTCACCCCTCCACTTT. This codes for CASSQVETGASPLHF.

The sample holds many counts of this clonotype. The genes are TRBV9 and TRBJ1-5; TRBD1 aligns across 9 bases. V dropped 3 bases and J dropped 5; count of bases not matched to a gene: 3. CDR3 length equals 14 residues. Germline assignment: CDR1 SGDLS and CDR2 YYNGEE. The CDR3 loop reads CASSEGQGYQPQHF. The CDR3 DNA is TGTGCCAGCAGCGAGGGACAGGGATATCAGCCCCAGCATTTT.

The genes are TRBV5-5 and TRBJ1-4, with 9 bases identical to TRBD1. This CDR3 is built from 15 residues. Germline CDR1 is SGHKS and CDR2 is YYEKEE (reference sequence). V was clipped by 0 bases and J by 8 bases; unmatched bases: 5. CDR3 in DNA: TGTGCCAGCAGCTTGGGGACAGGGGTAGGAGAAAAACTGTTTTTT. Translation gives CASSLGTGVGEKLFF.

The chain combines TRBV3-1 with TRBJ1-5; D possibly corresponds to TRBD1 (6 bases). With 2 bases removed from V and 5 bases from J, the gap between germline ends came to 10 bases. In germline, CDR1 is LGHDT, CDR2 YNNKEL (reference sequence). CDR3 length: 14 residues. In nucleotides, the CDR3 is TGTGCCAGCAGCCAAACAGGGACCCATCAGCCCCAGCATTTT. This encodes CASSQTGTHQPQHF.

V is TRBV7-7 and J is TRBJ1-1; D is ambiguous. Germline CDR1 reads SSHAT; CDR2 reads FNYEAQ (reference sequence). The CDR3 is made up of 16 amino acids. V was clipped by 2 bases and J by 5 bases, with 18 bases between them. CDR3 DNA sequence: TGTGCCAGCAGCTTAATCGCCGGGCAGGTCCGGACTGAAGCTTTCTTT. This gives the protein CASSLIAGQVRTEAFF.

This chain joins TRBV6-1 and TRBJ1-6, with D tentatively TRBD1 (6 bases). This CDR3 has 15 residues. CDR1 is MNHNS and CDR2 is SASEGT in the germline V gene. V gave up 3 bases and J gave up 6 bases, with 12 bases separating them. CDR3 in amino acids: CASSDGTFSNSPLHF. The CDR3 nucleotides are TGTGCCAGCAGTGACGGGACATTCTCTAATTCACCCCTCCACTTT.

With respect to this clonotype: A much larger clone sits a single nucleotide away, making a read error possible. The V and J genes are TRBV6-6 and TRBJ2-5; maybe TRBD1 (7 bases). CDR1 is MNHNY, CDR2 SVGAGI, per germline (reference sequence). The germline V and J ends were trimmed by 5 bases and 11 bases, with 24 bases remaining between them. The CDR3 consists of 15 residues. CDR3 nucleotide sequence: TGTGCCAGCAGTCCCGGGACAGCGGGTTACAATGAGCAGTACTTC. This codes for CASSPGTAGYNEQYF.

This clonotype was seen more than once but under ten times. A much larger clone lies one base from this, so it may be a read error. V gene TRBV29-1 combines with J gene TRBJ2-5, with D possibly being TRBD1 (6 bases). The CDR3 extends over 13 amino acids. Per germline, CDR1 SQVTM and CDR2 ANQGSEA. With 8 bases removed from V and 11 bases from J, the gap between germline ends came to 24 bases. CDR3 residues: CSSGARGPNEQYF. The CDR3 DNA is TGCAGCTCAGGGGCACGAGGGCCAAATGAGCAGTACTTC.

Concerning this clonotype: Being one base from a much bigger clone, this may be a read error. The chain is built from TRBV11-2 and TRBJ2-6, with TRBD2 matching over 8 bases. This CDR3 is built from 18 residues. CDR1 is SGHAT, CDR2 FQNNGV, per germline. The CDR3 DNA is TGTGCCAGCAGCTTAGGGGCTTTGGCGGGGCGGGGGGCCGACGTCCTGACTTTC. It is translated as CASSLGALAGRGADVLTF.

This chain uses TRBV21-1 with TRBJ2-4. TRBV21-1 is a pseudogene segment. The length of the CDR3 is 18 residues. The CDR3, as DNA: TGTGCCAGCAGCAAAGCGCCCCTTGAGGGGTTAGCCAAAAACATTCAGTACTTC. It yields the protein CASSKAPLEGLAKNIQYF.

This clonotype was observed many times. The chain uses TRBV18 and TRBJ2-5; 7 nucleotides align to TRBD1. The germline V gene encodes CDR1 KGHSH and CDR2 LQKENI. J lost 1 base, V lost 6 bases, and 5 bases had no gene match. This CDR3 contains 14 residues. The CDR3 coding sequence is TGTGCCAGCTCGATGGGACAGACCCAAGAGACCCAGTACTTC. Protein: CASSMGQTQETQYF.

This clonotype was seen ten or more times. This chain uses TRBV11-2 with TRBJ2-1; D is ambiguous. The V gene's germline CDR1 is SGHAT and CDR2 FQNNGV. Trimming took 5 bases from V and 7 from J, leaving 18 bases between them. CDR3 size: 15 residues. In nucleotides, the CDR3 is TGTGCCAGCAGCCTAGGGTATAGAGCAGGAAATGAGCAGTTCTTC. It is translated as CASSLGYRAGNEQFF.

The rearrangement uses TRBV5-1 and TRBJ2-3; 7 nucleotides line up with TRBD2. The ends lost 4 bases at V and 2 bases at J; junction bases unmatched: 7. Germline V gives CDR1 SGHRS, CDR2 YFSETQ. The CDR3 is made up of 15 amino acids. The CDR3, as DNA: TGCGCCAGCAGCGGCGGGACTACCTACACAGATACGCAGTATTTT. This translates into CASSGGTTYTDTQYF.

This clonotype showed up many times. V usage is TRBV5-1 and J usage is TRBJ1-1; a possible D gene is TRBD1 (6 bases). CDR1 is SGHRS and CDR2 is YFSETQ in the germline V gene. Trimming cost V 1 base and J 1 base, with 8 bases left between them. This CDR3 is 14 amino acids long. In nucleotides, the CDR3 is TGCGCCAGCAGCTTGTTGGGACAGAACACTGAAGCTTTCTTT. It specifies CASSLLGQNTEAFF. The variable domain in full, completed from reference TRBV5-1 and TRBJ1-1, reads KAGVTQTPRYLIKTRGQQVTLSCSPISGHRSVSWYQQTPGQGLQFLFEYFSETQRNKGNFPGRFSGRQFSNSRSEMNVSTLELGDSALYLCASSLLGQNTEAFFGQGTRLTVV.

On this clonotype itself: Given a much more abundant clone one base away, this may be a read error. The V and J genes are TRBV7-2 and TRBJ2-1; a weak D match, TRBD2 (5 bases). This CDR3 contains 17 residues. Per germline, CDR1 SGHTA and CDR2 FQGNSA. The CDR3 sequence: CAGSPKGSWSSYNEQFF. Written as DNA, the CDR3 is TGTGCCGGCAGTCCTAAAGGGAGTTGGAGCTCCTACAATGAGCAGTTCTTC.

This clonotype was counted only a few times. A read error may be the cause here, since a much bigger clone is one base away. The V call is TRBV20-1, the J call TRBJ2-1; D is possibly TRBD2 (7 bases). CDR3 length equals 14 residues. Germline CDR1 is DFQATT and CDR2 is SNEGSKA (reference sequence). V was shortened by 8 bases and J by 6 bases, with 20 bases between the two germline ends. CDR3 in DNA: TGCAGTTTCGAGAGCGGGAAACAGGGCAATGAGCAGTTCTTC. Translation gives CSFESGKQGNEQFF.